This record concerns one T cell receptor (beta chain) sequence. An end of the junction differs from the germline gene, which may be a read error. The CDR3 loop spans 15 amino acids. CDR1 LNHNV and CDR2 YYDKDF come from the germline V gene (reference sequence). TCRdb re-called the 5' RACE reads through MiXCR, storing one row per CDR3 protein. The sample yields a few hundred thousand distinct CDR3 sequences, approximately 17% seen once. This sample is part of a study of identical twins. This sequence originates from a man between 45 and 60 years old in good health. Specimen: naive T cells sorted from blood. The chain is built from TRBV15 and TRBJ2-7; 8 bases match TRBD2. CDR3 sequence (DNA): TGTGCCACCAGCAGAGTAGCGGGACTTACCTACGAGCTGTACTTC. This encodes CATSRVAGLTYELYF.